Below are 21 T cell receptor beta chains sequenced from a single sample in a study of cytomegalovirus exposure and HLA in healthy donors. The PCR was carried out with 60 Vbeta primers and 13 Jbeta primers. Sequencing used immunoSEQ multiplex PCR; TCRdb keeps in-frame clones, though not all of them. The sample has 100,000 to 150,000 clones, around 74% seen once. Sequenced sample: PBMCs. These receptors all stem from a man aged 60-69 years in good health and CMV-seropositive.

V is TRBV21-1 and J is TRBJ2-1; the table's D call TRBD2 went unverified against the DNA. TRBV21-1 is an annotated pseudogene. This CDR3 has 13 residues. Here the CDR3 DNA reads TGTGCCAGCCCGGGAGGGGGCTTGGATGAGCAGTTCTTC. It codes for CASPGGGLDEQFF.

The chain couples TRBV2 to TRBJ1-1, with a tentative D call TRBD1 (5 bases). Trimming removed 7 bases at V and 5 bases at J, with 14 bases between. This CDR3 has 13 amino acids. Germline CDR1 reads SNHLY; CDR2 reads FYNNEI. The CDR3 DNA is TGTGCCAGCATGGGCAGGGTGGGAACTGAAGCTTTCTTT. Its translation is CASMGRVGTEAFF.

This sequence joins TRBV15 and TRBJ1-1; 10 nucleotides agree with TRBD1. Trimming removed 1 base from V and 5 bases from J; junction bases left unmatched: 7. CDR3 length equals 16 residues. Germline CDR1 and CDR2: LNHNV and YYDKDF (reference sequence). The CDR3 region has the DNA TGTGCCACCAGCAGAGGGGGACAGGGGCGGCGGACTGAAGCTTTCTTT. Translation gives CATSRGGQGRRTEAFF.

This clone occurred once. The CDR3 bases are TGTGCCAGCAGTTTATTGGGACTAGCGGTCAACACCGGGGAGCTGTTTTTT. Its protein product is CASSLLGLAVNTGELFF. The chain has TRBV28 and TRBJ2-2; 11 nucleotides line up with TRBD2. V trimming: 1 base; J trimming: 2 bases; junction bases outside the gene matches: 3. This CDR3 is 17 amino acids long. In germline, CDR1 is MDHEN, CDR2 SYDVKM.

As DNA, the CDR3 is TGCAGCTCTGATGGGGAAGGGGTGAACACTGAAGCTTTCTTT. This encodes CSSDGEGVNTEAFF. The chain employs TRBV29-1 and TRBJ1-1; D might be TRBD1 (5 bases). The V gene lost 8 bases and the J gene lost 0 bases, with 16 bases spanning the gap. CDR1 is SQVTM, CDR2 ANQGSEA, per germline. The CDR3 has 14 residues.

The chain is built from TRBV6-1 and TRBJ1-6, with a possible D match to TRBD1 (5 bases). Germline CDR1 MNHNS, CDR2 SASEGT. The V end lost 4 bases, the J end lost 0 bases, and 16 bases lay between the germline ends. There are 18 residues in the CDR3. CDR3 in amino acids: CASSAKRGGSSYNSPLHF. Written as DNA, the CDR3 is TGTGCCAGCAGTGCCAAAAGGGGAGGGAGCTCCTATAATTCACCCCTCCACTTT.

CDR3 protein: CASGTFDYGYTF. In DNA, the CDR3 is TGTGCCAGCGGGACATTTGATTATGGCTACACCTTC. The V call is TRBV6-5, the J call TRBJ1-2; tentative D call: TRBD1 (6 bases). Trimming took 8 bases from V and 5 from J, leaving 12 bases between them. The CDR3 length is 12 residues. From germline, CDR1 is MNHEY and CDR2 SVGAGI.

The chain has TRBV18 and TRBJ2-7; 9 bases are a match to TRBD2. Trimming took 6 bases from V and 5 from J; bases not matched to a gene: 11. CDR1 KGHSH and CDR2 LQKENI come from the germline V gene. This CDR3 has 15 residues. The CDR3 coding sequence is TGTGCCAGCTCGCCCCGACTAGCGGCCTCGCACGAGCAGTACTTC. Amino acids: CASSPRLAASHEQYF.

CDR3 sequence (DNA): TGTGCCAGCATTAATGGGACAGGGGTCAGGAATCAGCCCCAGCATTTT. It yields the protein CASINGTGVRNQPQHF. The chain recombines TRBV27 with TRBJ1-5; 10 bases are shared with TRBD1. With 7 bases clipped from V and 4 bases from J, the junction kept 10 bases outside the gene matches. This CDR3 region has 16 residues. CDR1 MNHEY and CDR2 SMNVEV come from the germline V gene (reference sequence).

The chain employs TRBV5-1 and TRBJ1-1, with TRBD1 identical over 8 bases. V gave up 2 bases and J gave up 3 bases; unmatched junction bases: 3. The CDR3 sequence is 14 residues long. Germline V gene data show CDR1 as SGHRS and CDR2 as YFSETQ. The DNA for the CDR3 is TGCGCCAGCAGCTTCCAACAGGGGGACACTGAAGCTTTCTTT. Residues: CASSFQQGDTEAFF.

The chain employs TRBV5-4 and TRBJ2-5; TRBD2 matches at 11 bases. Germline CDR1 reads SGHNT; CDR2 reads YYREEE (reference sequence). The trim removed 3 bases at V and 5 bases at J, leaving 6 bases unmatched. The length of the CDR3 is 15 residues. CDR3 residues: CASSSLASGGETQYF. CDR3 DNA: TGTGCCAGCAGCTCCCTCGCTAGCGGGGGGGAGACCCAGTACTTC. Together with reference TRBV5-4 and TRBJ2-5, the CDR3 gives the full variable domain: ETGVTQSPTHLIKTRGQQVTLRCSSQSGHNTVSWYQQALGQGPQFIFQYYREEENGRGNFPPRFSGLQFPNYSSELNVNALELDDSALYLCASSSLASGGETQYFGPGTRLLVL.

The J gene is TRBJ2-1, the V gene TRBV10-1; no clear D. The CDR3 consists of 13 residues. Per the germline V gene, CDR1 is WNHNN and CDR2 is SYGVQD (reference sequence). V lost 2 bases and J 3 bases, leaving 5 bases between the germline ends. This CDR3 reads CASSETDYNEQFF. The CDR3 coding sequence is TGCGCCAGCAGTGAGACAGACTACAATGAGCAGTTCTTC.

The chain links TRBV7-9 to TRBJ2-5; 10 bases match TRBD1. The CDR3 totals 14 residues. The V segment lost 10 bases and the J segment 0 bases; nucleotides outside the gene matches: 5. Germline V gene lookup returns CDR1 SEHNR and CDR2 FQNEAQ (reference sequence). The CDR3 loop is CATRDRGNQETQYF. The DNA for the CDR3 is TGTGCCACAAGGGACAGGGGAAACCAAGAGACCCAGTACTTC.

This clone was counted a single time. This sequence joins TRBV9 and TRBJ1-1; D may be TRBD1 (5 bases). Germline V gene data show CDR1 as SGDLS and CDR2 as YYNGEE. This CDR3 is built from 17 residues. Trimming removed 0 bases from V and 5 bases from J, with 20 bases in between. CDR3 DNA: TGTGCCAGCAGCGTAGACGAGAAGGGTCAGGGTGGGACTGAAGCTTTCTTT. The encoded protein is CASSVDEKGQGGTEAFF.

This clone showed up just a few times. The chain carries TRBV29-1 and TRBJ2-1, with 10 bases fitting TRBD2. The germline CDR1 and CDR2 sequences are SQVTM and ANQGSEA. The CDR3 is 12 residues long. The trim removed 3 bases at V and 9 bases at J, leaving 2 bases unmatched. The CDR3 reads CSVELAGVEQFF. The CDR3 nucleotides are TGCAGCGTTGAGCTAGCGGGGGTTGAGCAGTTCTTC.

The chain employs TRBV18 and TRBJ2-5; TRBD2 matches 7 bases. The length of the CDR3 is 16 residues. The germline V gene has CDR1 KGHSH and CDR2 LQKENI. Trimming at V came to 3 bases and at J to 4 bases, leaving 11 bases not matched to a gene. The CDR3 loop is CASSPGGSNSPETQYF. The CDR3 DNA reads as TGTGCCAGCTCACCGGGGGGGTCCAATTCGCCAGAGACCCAGTACTTC.

This clone was seen a single time. The rearrangement uses TRBV9 and TRBJ1-2; 7 nucleotides line up with TRBD1. Germline lookup yields CDR1 SGDLS and CDR2 YYNGEE. The V gene end was trimmed by 5 bases and the J gene end by 5 bases; junction bases not matched to a gene: 9. This CDR3 has 14 residues. CDR3 bases: TGTGCCAGCAGGTCAGGGGGTAAGGAATATGGCTACACCTTC. Translated: CASRSGGKEYGYTF.

This chain joins TRBV9 and TRBJ2-3, with 10 nucleotides matching TRBD2. This CDR3 is 16 amino acids long. In germline, CDR1 is SGDLS, CDR2 YYNGEE. V shed 3 bases, J shed 1 base, and the junction held 5 bases outside the gene matches. The CDR3 DNA reads TGTGCCAGCAGCGAAAGCGGGGGGGCGGGCACAGATACGCAGTATTTT. As protein: CASSESGGAGTDTQYF.

The chain employs TRBV7-3 and TRBJ2-1, with D perhaps matching TRBD2 (6 bases). The CDR3 covers 16 residues. V lost 4 bases, J lost 4 bases, and 17 bases lay in between. Germline V lookup: CDR1 SGHTA, CDR2 FQGTGA. CDR3 protein: CASSSSGGTPYNEQFF. DNA for the CDR3: TGTGCCAGCAGCTCGTCGGGCGGGACCCCTTACAATGAGCAGTTCTTC.

This chain uses TRBV2 with TRBJ2-7; D is perhaps TRBD2 (5 bases). CDR1 and CDR2 from the germline V gene are SNHLY and FYNNEI. With 1 base removed from V and 1 base from J, the gap between germline ends came to 8 bases. The CDR3 is made up of 14 amino acids. CDR3 coding DNA: TGTGCCAGCAGTGAAGTTCGGGGTTCCTACGAGCAGTACTTC. It is translated as CASSEVRGSYEQYF.

The rearrangement joins TRBV11-3 to TRBJ2-2; tentatively, D is TRBD2 (6 bases). Germline CDR1 SGHNT, CDR2 YENEEA. Deletions cut 4 bases from V and 8 bases from J, with 14 bases between. This CDR3 spans 14 amino acids. The DNA for the CDR3 is TGTGCCAGCAGCTCTGTTTCGGCGGGGGGGGAGCTGTTTTTT. As protein: CASSSVSAGGELFF.